This T cell receptor beta chain comes out of a study of shared clonotypes between healthy human individuals. Sequencing used immunoSEQ multiplex PCR; TCRdb keeps in-frame clones, though not all of them. The table shows around 1,100,000 clones, with around 77% occurring only once. What was sequenced was memory CD4+ T cells from PBMCs. The subset here: CD45RA-negative fraction. This sequence was found in a man in his late teens or twenties in good health. Some clones in this sample may be carry-over from other donors' samples.

This CDR3 reads CASSDSSGEDTQYF. CDR3 in DNA: TGTGCCAGCAGTGATAGTAGCGGGGAAGATACGCAGTATTTT. The V gene is TRBV2, the J gene TRBJ2-3, with TRBD2 matching over 8 bases. Trimming at V came to 3 bases and at J to 5 bases, leaving 4 bases not matched to a gene. The CDR3 is made up of 14 amino acids. Germline CDR1 reads SNHLY; CDR2 reads FYNNEI.